This T cell receptor (beta chain) emerged from a study of graft-versus-host responses after intestinal transplantation. In the study overall: Recipients received multivisceral, liver-intestinal, or isolated intestinal transplants. Following induction with anti-thymocyte globulin, all recipients were given tacrolimus and steroids for two to three years. Points from the study as a whole: Recipient marrow held GvH clones, some first seen in ileum or blood. Declines in HvG clones occurring early post-transplant were associated with peak circulating GvH clone levels.

Method: immunoSEQ multiplex PCR; TCRdb's copy keeps in-frame clones and lacks some. The table has more than 60,000 clones, around 90% seen once. With regard to this clone: Its target is unknown.

Trimming removed 3 bases from V and 4 bases from J, with 6 bases in between. Germline V gene lookup returns CDR1 MGHRA and CDR2 YSYEKL. The length of the CDR3 is 13 residues. The specimen comprised unstimulated CD8+ T cells sorted from spleen or lymph node cells, sampled before intestinal transplant. The chain has TRBV4-1 and TRBJ2-2; tentative D call: TRBD1 (5 bases). The sequence was collected from a human donor who received an intestinal transplant. CDR3 in amino acids: CASSQGPTGELFF. The DNA of the CDR3 is TGCGCCAGCAGCCAGGGGCCCACCGGGGAGCTGTTTTTT.